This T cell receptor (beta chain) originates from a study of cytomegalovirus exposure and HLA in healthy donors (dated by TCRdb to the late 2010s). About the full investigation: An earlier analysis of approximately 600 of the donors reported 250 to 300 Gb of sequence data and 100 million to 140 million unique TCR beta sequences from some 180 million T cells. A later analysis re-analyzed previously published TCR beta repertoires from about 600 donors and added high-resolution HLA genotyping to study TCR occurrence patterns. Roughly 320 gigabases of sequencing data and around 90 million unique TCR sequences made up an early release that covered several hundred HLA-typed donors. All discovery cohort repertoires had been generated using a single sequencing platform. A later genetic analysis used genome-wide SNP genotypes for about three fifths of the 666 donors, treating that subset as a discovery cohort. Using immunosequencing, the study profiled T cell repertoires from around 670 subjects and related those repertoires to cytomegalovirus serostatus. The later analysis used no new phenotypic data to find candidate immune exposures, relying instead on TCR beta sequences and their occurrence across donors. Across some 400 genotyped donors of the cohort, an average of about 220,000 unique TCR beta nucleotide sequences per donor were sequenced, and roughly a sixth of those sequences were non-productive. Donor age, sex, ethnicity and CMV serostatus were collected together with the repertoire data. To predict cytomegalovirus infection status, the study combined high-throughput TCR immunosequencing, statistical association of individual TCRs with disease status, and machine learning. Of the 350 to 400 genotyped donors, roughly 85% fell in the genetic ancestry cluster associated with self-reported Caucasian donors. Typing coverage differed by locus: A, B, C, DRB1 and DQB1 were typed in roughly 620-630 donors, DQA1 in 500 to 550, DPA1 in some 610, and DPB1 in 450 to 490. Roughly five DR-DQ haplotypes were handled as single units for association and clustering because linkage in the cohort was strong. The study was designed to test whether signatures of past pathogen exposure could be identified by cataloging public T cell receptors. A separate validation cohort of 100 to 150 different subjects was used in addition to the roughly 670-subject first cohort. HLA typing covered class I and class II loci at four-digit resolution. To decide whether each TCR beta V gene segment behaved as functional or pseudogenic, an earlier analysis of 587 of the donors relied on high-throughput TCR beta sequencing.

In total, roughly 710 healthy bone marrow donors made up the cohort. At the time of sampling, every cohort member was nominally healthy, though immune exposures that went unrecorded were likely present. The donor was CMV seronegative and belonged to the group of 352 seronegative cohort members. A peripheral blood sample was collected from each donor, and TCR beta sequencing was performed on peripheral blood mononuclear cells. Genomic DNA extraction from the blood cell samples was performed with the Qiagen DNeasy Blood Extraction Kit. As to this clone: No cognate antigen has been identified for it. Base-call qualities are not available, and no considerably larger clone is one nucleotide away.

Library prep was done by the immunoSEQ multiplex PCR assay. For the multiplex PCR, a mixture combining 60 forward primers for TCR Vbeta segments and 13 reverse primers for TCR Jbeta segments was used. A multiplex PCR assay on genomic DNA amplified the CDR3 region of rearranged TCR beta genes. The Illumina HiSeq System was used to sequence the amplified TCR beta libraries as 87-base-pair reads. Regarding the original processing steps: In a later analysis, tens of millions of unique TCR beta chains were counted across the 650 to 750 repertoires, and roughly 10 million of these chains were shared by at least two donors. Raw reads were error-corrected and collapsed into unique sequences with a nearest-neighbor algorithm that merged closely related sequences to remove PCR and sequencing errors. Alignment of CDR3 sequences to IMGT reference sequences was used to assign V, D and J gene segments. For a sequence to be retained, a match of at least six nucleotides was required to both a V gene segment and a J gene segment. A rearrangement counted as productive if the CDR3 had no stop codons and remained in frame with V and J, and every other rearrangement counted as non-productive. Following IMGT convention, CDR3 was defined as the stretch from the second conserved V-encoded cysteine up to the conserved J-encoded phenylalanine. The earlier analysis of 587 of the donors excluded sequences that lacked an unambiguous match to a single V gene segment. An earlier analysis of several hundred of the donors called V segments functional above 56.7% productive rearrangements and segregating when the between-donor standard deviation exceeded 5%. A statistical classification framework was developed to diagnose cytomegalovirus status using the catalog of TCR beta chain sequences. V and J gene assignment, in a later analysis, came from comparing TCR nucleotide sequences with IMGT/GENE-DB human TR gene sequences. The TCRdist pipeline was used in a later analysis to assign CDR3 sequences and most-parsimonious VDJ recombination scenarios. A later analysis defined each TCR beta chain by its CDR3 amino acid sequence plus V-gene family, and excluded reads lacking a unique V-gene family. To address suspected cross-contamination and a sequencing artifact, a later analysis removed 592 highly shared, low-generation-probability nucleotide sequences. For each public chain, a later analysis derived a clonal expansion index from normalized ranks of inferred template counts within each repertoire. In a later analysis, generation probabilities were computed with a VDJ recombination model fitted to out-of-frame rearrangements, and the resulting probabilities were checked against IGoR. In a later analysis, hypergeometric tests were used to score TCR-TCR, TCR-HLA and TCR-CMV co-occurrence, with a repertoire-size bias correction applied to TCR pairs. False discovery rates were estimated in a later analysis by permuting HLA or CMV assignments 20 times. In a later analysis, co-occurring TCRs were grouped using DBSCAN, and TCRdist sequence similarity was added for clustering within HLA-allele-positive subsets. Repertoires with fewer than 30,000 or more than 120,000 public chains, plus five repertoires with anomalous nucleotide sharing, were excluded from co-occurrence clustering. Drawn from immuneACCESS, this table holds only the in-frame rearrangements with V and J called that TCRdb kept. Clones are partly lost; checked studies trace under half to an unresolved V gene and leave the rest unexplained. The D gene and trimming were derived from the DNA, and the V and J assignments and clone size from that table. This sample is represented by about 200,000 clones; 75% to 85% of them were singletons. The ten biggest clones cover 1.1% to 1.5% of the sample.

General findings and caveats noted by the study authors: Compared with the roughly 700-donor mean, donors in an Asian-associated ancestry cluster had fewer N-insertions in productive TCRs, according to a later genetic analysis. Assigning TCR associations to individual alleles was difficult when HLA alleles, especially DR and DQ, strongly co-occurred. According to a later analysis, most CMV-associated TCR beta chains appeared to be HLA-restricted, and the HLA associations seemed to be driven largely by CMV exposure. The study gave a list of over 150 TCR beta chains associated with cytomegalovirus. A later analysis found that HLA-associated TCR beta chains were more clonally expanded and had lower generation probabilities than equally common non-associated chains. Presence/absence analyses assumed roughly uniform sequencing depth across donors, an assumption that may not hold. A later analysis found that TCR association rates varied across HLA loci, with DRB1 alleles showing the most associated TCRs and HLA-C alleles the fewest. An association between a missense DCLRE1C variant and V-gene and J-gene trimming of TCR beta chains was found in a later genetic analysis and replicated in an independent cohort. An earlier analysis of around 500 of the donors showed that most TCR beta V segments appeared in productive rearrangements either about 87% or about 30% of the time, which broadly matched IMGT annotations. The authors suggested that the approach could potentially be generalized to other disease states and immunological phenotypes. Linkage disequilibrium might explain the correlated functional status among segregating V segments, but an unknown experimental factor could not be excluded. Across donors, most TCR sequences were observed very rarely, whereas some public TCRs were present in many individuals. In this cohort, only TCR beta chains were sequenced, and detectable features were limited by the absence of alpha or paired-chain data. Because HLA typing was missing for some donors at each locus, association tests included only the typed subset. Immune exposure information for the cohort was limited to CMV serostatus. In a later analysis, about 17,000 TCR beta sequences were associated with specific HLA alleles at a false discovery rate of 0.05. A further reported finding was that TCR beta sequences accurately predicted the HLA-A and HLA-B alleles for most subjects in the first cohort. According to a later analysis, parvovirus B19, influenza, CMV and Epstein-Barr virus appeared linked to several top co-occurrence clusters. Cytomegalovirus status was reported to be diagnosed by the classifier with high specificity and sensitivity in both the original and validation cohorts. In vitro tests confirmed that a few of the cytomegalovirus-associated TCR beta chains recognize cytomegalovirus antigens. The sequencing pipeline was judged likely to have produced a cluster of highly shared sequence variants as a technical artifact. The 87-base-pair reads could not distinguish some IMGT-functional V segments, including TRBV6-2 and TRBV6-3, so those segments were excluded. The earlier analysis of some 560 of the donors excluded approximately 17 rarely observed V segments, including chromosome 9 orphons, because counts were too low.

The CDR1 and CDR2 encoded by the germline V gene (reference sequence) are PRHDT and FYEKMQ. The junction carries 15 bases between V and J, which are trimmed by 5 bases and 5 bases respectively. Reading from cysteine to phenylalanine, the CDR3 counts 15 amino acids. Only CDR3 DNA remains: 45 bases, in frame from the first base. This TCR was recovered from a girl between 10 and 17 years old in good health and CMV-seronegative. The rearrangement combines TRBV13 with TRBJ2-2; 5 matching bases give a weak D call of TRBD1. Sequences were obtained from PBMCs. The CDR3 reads CASSPGQGGTGELFF. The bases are TGTGCCAGCAGCCCCGGGCAGGGCGGAACCGGGGAGCTGTTTTTT.